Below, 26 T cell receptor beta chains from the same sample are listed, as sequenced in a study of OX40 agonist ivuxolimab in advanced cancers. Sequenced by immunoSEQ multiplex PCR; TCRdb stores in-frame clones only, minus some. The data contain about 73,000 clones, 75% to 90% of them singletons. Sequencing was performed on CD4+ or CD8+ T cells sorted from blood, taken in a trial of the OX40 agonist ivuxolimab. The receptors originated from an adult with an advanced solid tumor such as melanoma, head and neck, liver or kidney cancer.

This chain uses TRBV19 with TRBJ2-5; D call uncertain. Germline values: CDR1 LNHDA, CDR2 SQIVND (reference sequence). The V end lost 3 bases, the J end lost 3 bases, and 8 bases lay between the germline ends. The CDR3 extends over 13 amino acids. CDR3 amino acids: CASSIGSEETQYF. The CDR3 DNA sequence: TGTGCCAGTAGTATCGGATCCGAAGAGACCCAGTACTTC. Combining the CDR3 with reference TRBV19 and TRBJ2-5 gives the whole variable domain DGGITQSPKYLFRKEGQNVTLSCEQNLNHDAMYWYRQDPGQGLRLIYYSQIVNDFQKGDIAEGYSVSREKKESFPLTVTSAQKNPTAFYLCASSIGSEETQYFGPGTRLLVL.

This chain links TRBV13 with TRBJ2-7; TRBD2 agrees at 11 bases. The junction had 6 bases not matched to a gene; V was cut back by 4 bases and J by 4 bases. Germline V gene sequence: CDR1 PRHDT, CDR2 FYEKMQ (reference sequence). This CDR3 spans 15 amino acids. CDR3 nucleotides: TGTGCCAGCAGCTACCATAGCGGGGGGGTTTACGAGCAGTACTTC. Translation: CASSYHSGGVYEQYF.

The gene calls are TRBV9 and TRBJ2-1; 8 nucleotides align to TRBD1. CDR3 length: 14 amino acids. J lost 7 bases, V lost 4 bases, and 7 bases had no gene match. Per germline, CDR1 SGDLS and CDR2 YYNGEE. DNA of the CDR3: TGTGCCAGCAGCATAGGGACAGGCCAAAATGAGCAGTTCTTC. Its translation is CASSIGTGQNEQFF.

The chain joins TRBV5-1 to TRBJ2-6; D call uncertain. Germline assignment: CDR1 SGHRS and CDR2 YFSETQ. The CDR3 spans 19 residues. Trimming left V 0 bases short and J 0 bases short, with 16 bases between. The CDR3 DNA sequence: TGCGCCAGCAGCTTGGGGCCGGCAGGCGAAAGCTCTGGGGCCAACGTCCTGACTTTC. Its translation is CASSLGPAGESSGANVLTF.

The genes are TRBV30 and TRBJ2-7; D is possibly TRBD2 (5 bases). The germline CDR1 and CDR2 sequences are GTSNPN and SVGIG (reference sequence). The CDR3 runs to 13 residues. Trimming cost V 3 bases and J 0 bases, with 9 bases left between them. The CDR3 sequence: CAWSLGSSYEQYF. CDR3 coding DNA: TGTGCCTGGAGCCTAGGGAGCTCCTACGAGCAGTACTTC.

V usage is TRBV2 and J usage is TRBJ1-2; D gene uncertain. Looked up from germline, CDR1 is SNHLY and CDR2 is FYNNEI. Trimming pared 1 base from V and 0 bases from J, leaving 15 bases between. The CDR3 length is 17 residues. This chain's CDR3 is CASSEEIRGTSNYGYTF. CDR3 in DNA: TGTGCCAGCAGTGAAGAGATCCGGGGAACTTCTAACTATGGCTACACCTTC.

This CDR3 is CASRRRLDGNIQYF. The CDR3 region has the DNA TGTGCCAGCAGACGTCGGCTAGACGGAAACATTCAGTACTTC. The V and J genes are TRBV27 and TRBJ2-4; unclear D gene. CDR1 is MNHEY and CDR2 is SMNVEV in the germline V gene (reference sequence). The CDR3 consists of 14 residues. The ends were cut back, 6 bases at V and 6 bases at J, with 15 bases in the middle.

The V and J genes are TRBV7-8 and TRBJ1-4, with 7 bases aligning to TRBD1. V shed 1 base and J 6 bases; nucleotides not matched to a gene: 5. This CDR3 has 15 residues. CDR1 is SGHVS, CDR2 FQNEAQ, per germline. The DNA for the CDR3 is TGTGCCAGCAGCTTAGAGGGGGCGCAGCATGAAAAACTGTTTTTT. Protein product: CASSLEGAQHEKLFF.

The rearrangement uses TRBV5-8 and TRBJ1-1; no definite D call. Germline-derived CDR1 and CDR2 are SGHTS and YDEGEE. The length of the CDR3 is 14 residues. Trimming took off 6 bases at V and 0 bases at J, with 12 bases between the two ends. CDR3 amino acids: CASMGWVMNTEAFF. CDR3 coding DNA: TGTGCCAGCATGGGGTGGGTCATGAACACTGAAGCTTTCTTT.

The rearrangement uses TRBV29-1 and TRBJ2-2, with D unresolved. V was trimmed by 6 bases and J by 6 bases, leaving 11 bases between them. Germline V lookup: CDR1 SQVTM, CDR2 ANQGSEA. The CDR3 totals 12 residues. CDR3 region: CSVVGWAGELFF. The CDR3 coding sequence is TGCAGCGTGGTTGGCTGGGCCGGGGAGCTGTTTTTT.

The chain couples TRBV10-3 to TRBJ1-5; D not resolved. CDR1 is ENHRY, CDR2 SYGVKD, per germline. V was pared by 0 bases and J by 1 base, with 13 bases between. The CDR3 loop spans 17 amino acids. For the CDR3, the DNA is TGTGCCATCAGTGAGTCGGAGGGAGGGAGGAGCAATCAGCCCCAGCATTTT. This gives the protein CAISESEGGRSNQPQHF.

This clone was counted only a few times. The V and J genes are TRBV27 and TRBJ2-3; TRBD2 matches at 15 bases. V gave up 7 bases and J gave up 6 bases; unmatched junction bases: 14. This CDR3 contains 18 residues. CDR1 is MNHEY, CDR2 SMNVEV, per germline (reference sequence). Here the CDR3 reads CASIPPGTSGRRWDTQYF. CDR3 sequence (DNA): TGTGCCAGCATTCCACCCGGGACTAGCGGGAGGAGGTGGGATACGCAGTATTTT.

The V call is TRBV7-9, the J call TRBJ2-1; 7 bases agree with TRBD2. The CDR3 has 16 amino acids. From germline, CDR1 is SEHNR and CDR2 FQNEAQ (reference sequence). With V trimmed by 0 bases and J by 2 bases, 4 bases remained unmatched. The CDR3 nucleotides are TGTGCCAGCAGCTTAGCGCTAGCGGCGGCCTACAATGAGCAGTTCTTC. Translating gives CASSLALAAAYNEQFF.

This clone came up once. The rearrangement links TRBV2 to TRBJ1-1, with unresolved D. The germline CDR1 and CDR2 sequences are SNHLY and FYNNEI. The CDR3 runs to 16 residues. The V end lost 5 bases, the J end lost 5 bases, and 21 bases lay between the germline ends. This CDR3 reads CASSYSGVGLRTEAFF. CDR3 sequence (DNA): TGTGCCAGCAGTTACAGTGGGGTAGGCCTGAGGACTGAAGCTTTCTTT. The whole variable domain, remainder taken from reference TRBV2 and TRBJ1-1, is EPEVTQTPSHQVTQMGQEVILRCVPISNHLYFYWYRQILGQKVEFLVSFYNNEISEKSEIFDDQFSVERPDGSNFTLKIRSTKLEDSAMYFCASSYSGVGLRTEAFFGQGTRLTVV.

The CDR3 region has the DNA TGTGCCAGCAGTTTAACTAGCGGGGGCTCCTACGAGCAGTACTTC. Translating gives CASSLTSGGSYEQYF. The J gene is TRBJ2-7, the V gene TRBV28, with 11 bases fitting TRBD2. Trimming cost V 2 bases and J 0 bases; bases outside gene matches: 0. CDR1 is MDHEN, CDR2 SYDVKM, per germline. This CDR3 contains 15 residues.

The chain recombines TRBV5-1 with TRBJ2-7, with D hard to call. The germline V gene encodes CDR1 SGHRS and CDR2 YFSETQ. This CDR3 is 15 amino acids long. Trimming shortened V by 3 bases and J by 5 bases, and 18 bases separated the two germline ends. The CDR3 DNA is TGCGCCAGCAGCTCCCGGTGGGCAGGCACGGACGAGCAGTACTTC. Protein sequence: CASSSRWAGTDEQYF.

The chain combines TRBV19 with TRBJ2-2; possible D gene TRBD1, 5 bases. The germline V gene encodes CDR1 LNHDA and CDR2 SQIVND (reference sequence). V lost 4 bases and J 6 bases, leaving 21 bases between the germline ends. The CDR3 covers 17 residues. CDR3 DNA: TGTGCCAGTAGTACCCGGACAAGCCAGTTTGTGGCCGGGGAGCTGTTTTTT. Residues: CASSTRTSQFVAGELFF.

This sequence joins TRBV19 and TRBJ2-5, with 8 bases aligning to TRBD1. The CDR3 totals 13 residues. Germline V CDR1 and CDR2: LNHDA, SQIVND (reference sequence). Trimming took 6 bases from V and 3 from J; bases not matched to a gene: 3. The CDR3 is CASSLDREETQYF. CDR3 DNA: TGTGCCAGTAGCCTGGACAGGGAAGAGACCCAGTACTTC.

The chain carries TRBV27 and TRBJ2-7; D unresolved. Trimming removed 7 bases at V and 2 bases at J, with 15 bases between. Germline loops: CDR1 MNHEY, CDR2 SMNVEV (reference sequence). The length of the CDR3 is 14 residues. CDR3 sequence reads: CASKVYGGPYEQYF. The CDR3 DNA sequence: TGTGCCAGCAAAGTTTATGGCGGACCCTACGAGCAGTACTTC.

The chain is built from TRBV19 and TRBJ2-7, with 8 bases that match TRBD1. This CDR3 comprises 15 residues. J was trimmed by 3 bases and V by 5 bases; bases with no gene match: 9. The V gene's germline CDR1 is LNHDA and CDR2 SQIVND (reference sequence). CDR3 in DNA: TGTGCCAGTAGTTGGGGACAGGCGAAGGGCTACGAGCAGTACTTC. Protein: CASSWGQAKGYEQYF.

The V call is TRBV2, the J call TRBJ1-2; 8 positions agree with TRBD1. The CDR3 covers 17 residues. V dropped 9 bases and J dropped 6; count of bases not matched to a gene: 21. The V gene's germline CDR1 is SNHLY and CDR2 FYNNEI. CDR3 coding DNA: TGTGCCAGTACGGAGAGCCAGGGCAGGGGGCGTTTGCATGGCTACACCTTC. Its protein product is CASTESQGRGRLHGYTF.

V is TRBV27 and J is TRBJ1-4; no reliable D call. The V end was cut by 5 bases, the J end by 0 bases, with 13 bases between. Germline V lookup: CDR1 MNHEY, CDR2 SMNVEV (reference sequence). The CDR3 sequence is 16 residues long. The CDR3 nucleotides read TGTGCCAGCAGTCAAACCCAGCTAGCAACTAATGAAAAACTGTTTTTT. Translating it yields CASSQTQLATNEKLFF.

This chain's CDR3 is CASSSGQGVLGNTIYF. In nucleotides, the CDR3 is TGTGCCAGCAGTTCGGGACAGGGAGTCCTTGGAAACACCATATATTTT. The genes are TRBV6-5 and TRBJ1-3, with 9 bases that match TRBD1. The CDR3 has 16 amino acids. The germline CDR1 and CDR2 sequences are MNHEY and SVGAGI. The J segment lost 3 bases and the V segment lost 4 bases, leaving 7 bases of the junction unmatched.

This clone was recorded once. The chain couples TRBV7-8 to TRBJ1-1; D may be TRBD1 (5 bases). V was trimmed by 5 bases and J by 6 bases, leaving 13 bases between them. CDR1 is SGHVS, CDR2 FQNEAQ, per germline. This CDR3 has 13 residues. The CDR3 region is CASSPTVGPEAFF. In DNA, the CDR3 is TGTGCCAGCAGCCCGACAGTGGGGCCTGAAGCTTTCTTT.

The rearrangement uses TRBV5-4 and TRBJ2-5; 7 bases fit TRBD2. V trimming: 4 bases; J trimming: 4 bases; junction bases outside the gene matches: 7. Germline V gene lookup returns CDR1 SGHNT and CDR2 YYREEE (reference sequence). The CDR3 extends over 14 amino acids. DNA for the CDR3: TGTGCCAGCAGCACAGGTTGGGGGGGAGAGACCCAGTACTTC. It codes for CASSTGWGGETQYF.

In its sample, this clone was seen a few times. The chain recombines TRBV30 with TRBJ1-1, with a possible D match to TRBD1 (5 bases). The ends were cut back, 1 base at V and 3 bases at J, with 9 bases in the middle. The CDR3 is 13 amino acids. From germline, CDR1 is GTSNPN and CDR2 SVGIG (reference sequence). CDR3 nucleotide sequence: TGTGCCTGGAGTGAGGCAGGGTACACTGAAGCTTTCTTT. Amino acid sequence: CAWSEAGYTEAFF.